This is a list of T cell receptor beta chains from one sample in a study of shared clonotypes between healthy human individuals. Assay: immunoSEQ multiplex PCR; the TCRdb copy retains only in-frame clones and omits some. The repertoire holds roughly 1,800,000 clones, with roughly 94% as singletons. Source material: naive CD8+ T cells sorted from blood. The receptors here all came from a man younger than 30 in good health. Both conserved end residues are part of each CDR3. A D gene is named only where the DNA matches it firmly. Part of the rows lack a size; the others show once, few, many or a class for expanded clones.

TGTGCCAGCAGCCAGGGCGTGGGACTCTACAATGAGCAGTTCTTC	CASSQGVGLYNEQFF	NA	TRBJ2-1	TRBV4-2	NA
TGTGCCAGCAGCTTAAACCCGGGCATCACTGAAGCTTTCTTT	CASSLNPGITEAFF	NA	TRBJ1-1	TRBV11-2	NA
TGTGCCAGCAGCCAGGACAGGGACCCCATCTACGAGCAGTACTTC	CASSQDRDPIYEQYF	NA	TRBJ2-7	TRBV6-5	TRBD1
TGTGCCAGCAGCACAACCGGGACAGACTCCTACGAGCAGTACTTC	CASSTTGTDSYEQYF	once	TRBJ2-7	TRBV7-9	TRBD1
TGTGCCAGCAGCCCCACCTTCAGGGGAGGGTCCTACAATGAGCAGTTCTTC	CASSPTFRGGSYNEQFF	NA	TRBJ2-1	TRBV11-2	NA
TGTGCCAGCAGCCTCCAATACAGCGGGGGGGCTGGGGCCAACGTCCTGACTTTC	CASSLQYSGGAGANVLTF	NA	TRBJ2-6	TRBV5-4	TRBD2
TGTGCCAGCAGCTTCTGGAGCACAGATACGCAGTATTTT	CASSFWSTDTQYF	once	TRBJ2-3	TRBV7-3	NA
TGTGCCAGCAGTTACTCGACGGAGGCAGAGCAAGAGACCCAGTACTTC	CASSYSTEAEQETQYF	NA	TRBJ2-5	TRBV6-6	NA
TGTGCCAGCAGCAAAGACGCTCTAACCCCCTTTTTC	CASSKDALTPFF	NA	TRBJ2-7	TRBV21-1	NA
TGTGCCAGCAGCGTTTTTGGGACAGATCAACGTGGCTACACCTTC	CASSVFGTDQRGYTF	NA	TRBJ1-2	TRBV9	TRBD1
TGTGCCAGTAAGGTGGTAGCAGGGGGCGATGAAAAACTGTTTTTT	CASKVVAGGDEKLFF	NA	TRBJ1-4	TRBV19	TRBD1
TGTGCCAGCAGCAAATGGGTGCCCCTGGCCCACGAGCAGTACTTC	CASSKWVPLAHEQYF	NA	TRBJ2-7	TRBV21-1	NA
TGCGCCAGCAGCCCACCAGGACAGGAGATCTACGAGCAGTACTTC	CASSPPGQEIYEQYF	NA	TRBJ2-7	TRBV5-1	TRBD1
TGTGCCAGCAGCTTCATTCGTGGGGAGCTGTTTTTT	CASSFIRGELFF	NA	TRBJ2-2	TRBV5-6	NA
TGTGCCAGCAGCTTGGAGTTGGAGTACGAGCAGTACTTC	CASSLELEYEQYF	NA	TRBJ2-7	TRBV11-2	NA
TGTGCCAGCAGTTACTTCGCCGGGACATATGGCTACACCTTC	CASSYFAGTYGYTF	NA	TRBJ1-2	TRBV6-5	NA
TGTGCCAGCAGCTTCCGAAGCCCCGCGGGGATGGAAGAGACCCAGTACTTC	CASSFRSPAGMEETQYF	NA	TRBJ2-5	TRBV21-1	NA
TGCGCCAGCGCCGGTGACAGGGACCTCTTAGCTTTCTTT	CASAGDRDLLAFF	NA	TRBJ1-1	TRBV5-1	TRBD1
TGTGCCAGCAGTGATCTCGGGGTTTTATTTGAAAAACTGTTTTTT	CASSDLGVLFEKLFF	NA	TRBJ1-4	TRBV6-1	NA
TGCGCCAGCAGCTTGGAAGCGGACTACGAGCAGTACTTC	CASSLEADYEQYF	NA	TRBJ2-7	TRBV5-1	NA
TGTGCCAGCAGTGGAGGACAGGGGTGGATTGAAGCTTTCTTT	CASSGGQGWIEAFF	NA	TRBJ1-1	TRBV6-1	TRBD1
TGTGCCAGCAGCATCGGGACAGCCAATGAGCAGTTCTTC	CASSIGTANEQFF	NA	TRBJ2-1	TRBV11-3	TRBD1
TGTGCCAGCAGTTTATTGGGGGGAAACTACGAGCAGTACTTC	CASSLLGGNYEQYF	NA	TRBJ2-7	TRBV27	NA
TGTGCCAGCAAGGGGATGACGAGCGAGCAGTACTTC	CASKGMTSEQYF	NA	TRBJ2-7	TRBV7-9	NA
TGCAGCGTTGAAGGGGTAGCGGGGGAGCCCTCCTACAATGAGCAGTTCTTC	CSVEGVAGEPSYNEQFF	once	TRBJ2-1	TRBV29-1	TRBD2
TGCGCCAGCAGCCTTGATACAGGGGAGGATCAGCCCCAGCATTTT	CASSLDTGEDQPQHF	NA	TRBJ1-5	TRBV5-1	TRBD1
TGTGCCAGCAGTTATGGGACAGACCTTAACACTGAAGCTTTCTTT	CASSYGTDLNTEAFF	once	TRBJ1-1	TRBV6-5	TRBD1
TGTGCCAGCAGCGGGACTTACACTGAAGCTTTCTTT	CASSGTYTEAFF	NA	TRBJ1-1	TRBV7-9	NA
TGTGCCATTGAGGCCTTAGGTGGTGCTAGCCCGGACTACGAGCAGTACTTC	CAIEALGGASPDYEQYF	NA	TRBJ2-7	TRBV7-9	NA
TGTGCCAGCAGCTTAGAGGCGGGACAGGGCAGCACTGAAGCTTTCTTT	CASSLEAGQGSTEAFF	few	TRBJ1-1	TRBV7-2	TRBD1
TGTGCCAGCAGCCCAGGGGGGAATGAGCAGTTCTTC	CASSPGGNEQFF	NA	TRBJ2-1	TRBV9	NA
TGTGCCAGCAGTGAGGGGACGCTTGTAAGCACAGATACGCAGTATTTT	CASSEGTLVSTDTQYF	NA	TRBJ2-3	TRBV6-1	NA
TGTGCCAGCAGCCCACACCCGGGACAGGGGGAATCCTACGAGCAGTACTTC	CASSPHPGQGESYEQYF	NA	TRBJ2-7	TRBV11-2	TRBD1
TGTGCCAGCACCGAACCGGGAGGGGAAGACAATGAGCAGTTCTTC	CASTEPGGEDNEQFF	NA	TRBJ2-1	TRBV28	TRBD2
TGTGCCAGTAGTATAGAAGTTTGGGGGACAGGGGTTGACACCGGGGAGCTGTTTTTT	CASSIEVWGTGVDTGELFF	NA	TRBJ2-2	TRBV19	TRBD1
TGTGCCAGCAGCGTAGATCTGGGGAATCAGCCCCAGCATTTT	CASSVDLGNQPQHF	NA	TRBJ1-5	TRBV9	NA
TGTGCCAGCAGCTTAGCCACTAGCGTGAGCACAGATACGCAGTATTTT	CASSLATSVSTDTQYF	NA	TRBJ2-3	TRBV13	TRBD2
TGTGCCAGCAGCGTAGGGGAAGGGTACGGGGACAGCTATGGCTACACCTTC	CASSVGEGYGDSYGYTF	NA	TRBJ1-2	TRBV9	TRBD1
TGTGCCAGCAGCCACCTACTACTAGCGGGGGGTGAAAATGAGCAGTTCTTC	CASSHLLLAGGENEQFF	NA	TRBJ2-1	TRBV4-2	TRBD2
TGCGCCAGCAGCCGAATTACCGGGACTAGCGGGGGGGCGACGGGTGAGCAGTTCTTC	CASSRITGTSGGATGEQFF	NA	TRBJ2-1	TRBV4-1	TRBD2
TGTGCCTGGAGTGGTAGGGACAGCTACGAGCAGTACTTC	CAWSGRDSYEQYF	NA	TRBJ2-7	TRBV30	TRBD1
TGTGCCAGCAGCTTTAGCGGACCCTACGAGCAGTACTTC	CASSFSGPYEQYF	NA	TRBJ2-7	TRBV5-6	NA
TGTGCCAGCAGCCACGTCGACGTTAGGGCCTACAATGAGCAGTTCTTC	CASSHVDVRAYNEQFF	NA	TRBJ2-1	TRBV11-1	NA
TGTGCCAGCAGTTCGGACGGTTATAGCAATCAGCCCCAGCATTTT	CASSSDGYSNQPQHF	NA	TRBJ1-5	TRBV28	NA
TGTGCCAGCAGTGAATTGGTGTACGCTAACTATGGCTACACCTTC	CASSELVYANYGYTF	NA	TRBJ1-2	TRBV6-1	NA
TGTGCCAGCAGCTGGCAGGGATACGAGCAGTACTTC	CASSWQGYEQYF	NA	TRBJ2-7	TRBV5-5	NA
TGTGCCAGCAGCCTTCCCGGGAGCTTAAACATTCAGTACTTC	CASSLPGSLNIQYF	NA	TRBJ2-4	TRBV13	NA
TGTGCCAGCAGCTTAATAGCAGACGAAGGAACAGATACGCAGTATTTT	CASSLIADEGTDTQYF	NA	TRBJ2-3	TRBV13	NA
TGTGCCACTACTCGGGACCGTAGCACAGATACGCAGTATTTT	CATTRDRSTDTQYF	once	TRBJ2-3	TRBV7-9	NA
TGTGCCAGCAGTTTATGGTTAGACAGGGACGAGCAGTACTTC	CASSLWLDRDEQYF	NA	TRBJ2-7	TRBV28	TRBD1
TGCGCCAGCAGCCAAGATCGGGGAGTCACTGAAGCTTTCTTT	CASSQDRGVTEAFF	NA	TRBJ1-1	TRBV4-1	NA
TGTGCCAGCAGCAACGAGACGCGTAACTATGGCTACACCTTC	CASSNETRNYGYTF	NA	TRBJ1-2	TRBV7-3	NA
TGTGCCAGCAGCCCCGCGGGGGTGGCACAGCCCCAGCATTTT	CASSPAGVAQPQHF	NA	TRBJ1-5	TRBV7-9	NA